This entry features one TCR beta chain sequence. No antigen is known for it. This CDR3 region has 16 residues. J was trimmed by 7 bases and V by 2 bases; bases with no gene match: 9. Germline loops: CDR1 SGHVS, CDR2 FNYEAQ. The sample belongs to a study of T-cell memory formation after mild COVID-19. Study at large: Largely, the TCR clusters proved donor specific. Findings and caveats of the study: Still unconfirmed is whether the second-wave clones peaking on day 37 recognized SARS-CoV-2. CD4/CD8 balance held among clones contracting day 15 to 85, and later expanders leaned CD4+.

Sample barcodes and UMIs were carried by the TCR alpha and TCR beta cDNA libraries that 5'RACE generated with constant-segment primers. Each CDR3 protein gets one entry after TCRdb re-called the 5' RACE reads with MiXCR. The top ten clones hold roughly 12% of a sample with 350,000 to 450,000 distinct CDR3 sequences, 28% of them seen once. Sequencing was carried out using PBMCs or a T cell subset sorted from them (not recorded which). The chain carries TRBV7-6 and TRBJ2-2, with 8 bases matching TRBD1. The receptor comes from an adult woman who had mild COVID-19 (a few samples of this study predate the infection). Cell type and time point are not known. DNA for the CDR3: TGTGCCAGCAGCTTATTGGACAGGGAACTAGACGGGGAGCTGTTTTTT. As protein: CASSLLDRELDGELFF.